What follows is one T cell receptor (beta chain) and its context. This clone was counted at least ten times. Its cognate antigen has yet to be identified. Read sequence stops 3 residues before the CDR3 end, and the germline J gene provides the missing end. The data were obtained in a study of T cell clonality in common variable immunodeficiency (dated by TCRdb to 2014 to 2015). What the study reported, not specific to this receptor: Even though DNA input was the same, control samples had an average of about 80,000 unique sequences each, compared with some 32,000 in CVID samples. Correlations of repertoire features with clinical complications were constrained by heterogeneity among patients within the CVID cohort. TCRbeta clonality was higher in CVID subjects than in healthy controls (t-test p = 0.018), and the increase was most characteristic of about a third of subjects. According to the authors, figuring out what caused the increased clonality in CVID would require sequencing the repertoires of T cell subpopulations. Healthy controls shared more TCRbeta clones with each other than CVID subjects shared among themselves (p < 0.0001). CVID TCRbeta sequences were reported to have fewer deletions and N-nucleotide insertions and to lack highly modified clones with 13 or more V deletions.

CVID samples and control samples contributed equivalent amounts of genomic DNA as sequencing input. For every sample, a 60 bp segment covering the rearranged TCRbeta CDR3 region was amplified and then sequenced. The immunoSEQ assay, a bias-corrected multiplex PCR combined with high-throughput sequencing, was used for TCRbeta amplification. On the authors' methods: Every unique nucleotide sequence was considered a clone and was annotated with V, D and J genes, copy number and frequency. Sequences were labeled productive if in frame, and non-productive if out of frame or containing stop codons. Clonality was calculated from Shannon's entropy as previously described. The predicted amino acid sequences of productive clones were used to derive mean CDR3 Kyte-Doolittle hydropathy. Scaled V gene usage was hierarchically clustered using Manhattan distance and complete linkage with the R hclust function. Sharing of clones by CDR3 amino acid sequence was evaluated by resampling 12 repertoires per group over 100 rounds. The repertoires were screened for roughly 70 published EBV-specific TCRbeta sequences and a few hundred published CMV-specific TCRbeta sequences. Analysis left out a couple of CVID samples that produced under 10,000 sequences, so 42 CVID repertoires remained. This is the immuneACCESS table as TCRdb keeps it, with only in-frame sequences that have V and J called. A part of the clones is gone; compared with another copy, unresolved V genes explain less than half, and the rest is unexplained. Clone size and V and J calls were adopted from that table, with D and trimming inferred from the DNA. The table puts some 38,000 clones in this sample, none counted just once. Roughly 3% of the sample rests with the top ten.

Both CVID patients and healthy controls were predominantly of Caucasian heritage. From each donor, roughly 5 to 8 ml of heparinized peripheral whole blood was collected. TCRbeta CDR3 repertoires were sequenced from genomic DNA of adults with common variable immune deficiency (CVID) and healthy adult controls. A total of around 22 healthy adult volunteers (approximately 12 female and roughly ten male; age range roughly 23 to 75 years, mean age about 32) were included in the control group. To isolate peripheral blood mononuclear cells, diluted blood was subjected to density centrifugation over Hypaque 1077 or Ficoll-Paque. Genomic DNA was obtained from unsorted mononuclear cells using either Qiagen column purification or a centrifugation-based method. Unmatched junction bases come to 7, with V trimmed by 5 bases and J by 1 base. The CDR3 spans 19 residues, from the cysteine through the phenylalanine. Shown are 48 bases from within the CDR3, in frame from base 1. Per the germline V gene (reference sequence), LNHDA is the CDR1 and SQIVND is the CDR2.

The V gene is TRBV19 and the J gene is TRBJ2-6, with TRBD2 matching 14 junction bases. The specimen was peripheral blood mononuclear cells. The TCR originated in a person aged 18 to 69 in good health. CDR3 DNA (partial): TGTGCCAGTAGTCCGAGACTAGCGGGAGGGAAGTCTGGGGCCAACGTC. Translation gives CASSPRLAGGKSGANV. The entire CDR3 sequence reads CASSPRLAGGKSGANVLTF.